These T cell receptor beta chains were read from a single sample in a study of Ad26.COV2.S vaccination and SARS-CoV-2 variants. Here immunoSEQ multiplex PCR was the method, and the copy in TCRdb shows in-frame clones only, minus some. The sample lists roughly 250,000 clones, about 83% occurring once. The source was peripheral blood, collected in a trial of Ad26.COV2.S vaccine versus placebo. These receptors were taken from a person aged 18-60 years who received the Ad26.COV2.S COVID-19 vaccine or a placebo. Each CDR3 is given with its conserved first and last residue. D genes are given only for firm matches. Size tells how often a clone was seen (once, few, many) or the class of an expanded clone, and some rows leave it out.

J: TRBJ1-1
V: TRBV6-5
D: .
size: once
CDR3: CASSSSDTEAFF
DNA: TGTGCCAGCAGTTCGAGCGACACTGAAGCTTTCTTT

J: TRBJ2-5
V: TRBV4-2
D: .
size: .
CDR3: CASSGGEGDQETQYF
DNA: TGTGCCAGCAGCGGGGGAGAGGGGGACCAAGAGACCCAGTACTTC

J: TRBJ2-1
V: TRBV27
D: .
size: .
CDR3: CASTYDSRQFF
DNA: TGTGCCAGCACCTACGATTCTCGGCAGTTCTTC

J: TRBJ2-2
V: TRBV7-9
D: .
size: .
CDR3: CASSIDDPGELFF
DNA: TGTGCCAGCAGCATTGATGACCCCGGGGAGCTGTTTTTT

J: TRBJ1-1
V: TRBV27
D: TRBD1
size: .
CDR3: CASSLQGVYRYTEAFF
DNA: TGTGCCAGCAGTTTACAGGGGGTTTATCGGTACACTGAAGCTTTCTTT

J: TRBJ2-5
V: TRBV11-1
D: TRBD1
size: .
CDR3: CASSGDRRETQYF
DNA: TGTGCCAGCAGCGGGGACAGGCGGGAGACCCAGTACTTC

J: TRBJ2-1
V: TRBV6-1
D: .
size: .
CDR3: CASSEALATLEQFF
DNA: TGTGCCAGCAGTGAAGCGCTGGCTACCCTGGAGCAGTTCTTC

J: TRBJ2-3
V: TRBV4-2
D: .
size: .
CDR3: CASSQGAISTDTQYF
DNA: TGTGCCAGCAGCCAAGGGGCGATCAGCACAGATACGCAGTATTTT

J: TRBJ2-2
V: TRBV30
D: .
size: .
CDR3: CAWRGEGRGAGELFF
DNA: TGTGCCTGGAGGGGGGAAGGGCGGGGCGCCGGGGAGCTGTTTTTT

J: TRBJ2-3
V: TRBV30
D: .
size: .
CDR3: CAWSLSHRVTDTQYF
DNA: TGTGCCTGGAGCCTCTCCCACAGGGTCACAGATACGCAGTATTTT

J: TRBJ2-1
V: TRBV30
D: .
size: .
CDR3: CAWRLRGYNEQFF
DNA: TGTGCCTGGAGGTTGCGGGGATACAATGAGCAGTTCTTC

J: TRBJ2-1
V: TRBV4-3
D: TRBD2
size: .
CDR3: CASSLIAGAKDEQFF
DNA: TGCGCCAGCAGCCTAATAGCGGGCGCGAAGGATGAGCAGTTCTTC

J: TRBJ2-1
V: TRBV30
D: .
size: .
CDR3: CAWRDLPKSRGEQFF
DNA: TGTGCCTGGAGAGACCTACCCAAAAGTCGAGGTGAGCAGTTCTTC

J: TRBJ2-3
V: TRBV10-3
D: TRBD2
size: .
CDR3: CAISAYSGGAADTQYF
DNA: TGTGCCATCAGTGCCTATAGCGGGGGGGCGGCAGATACGCAGTATTTT

J: TRBJ2-5
V: TRBV4-2
D: TRBD2
size: .
CDR3: CASSPRAAISGRGRETQYF
DNA: TGTGCCAGCAGCCCGCGAGCGGCTATAAGCGGGAGGGGTCGGGAGACCCAGTACTTC

J: TRBJ1-6
V: TRBV4-2
D: TRBD1
size: few
CDR3: CASSQVRQGVPLHF
DNA: TGTGCCAGCAGCCAAGTCCGACAGGGCGTACCCCTCCACTTT

J: TRBJ2-5
V: TRBV5-1
D: TRBD2
size: .
CDR3: CASSLDSGGGETQYF
DNA: TGCGCCAGCAGCTTGGATAGCGGGGGCGGAGAGACCCAGTACTTC

J: TRBJ2-1
V: TRBV18
D: .
size: .
CDR3: CASSRAENNEQFF
DNA: TGTGCCAGCTCACGGGCAGAAAACAATGAGCAGTTCTTC

J: TRBJ1-6
V: TRBV7-9
D: TRBD1
size: .
CDR3: CASAGTGPSPLHF
DNA: TGTGCCAGCGCCGGGACAGGACCTTCACCCCTCCACTTT

J: TRBJ2-2
V: TRBV6-5
D: TRBD2
size: .
CDR3: CASSWTSGVTGELFF
DNA: TGTGCCAGCAGCTGGACTAGCGGGGTAACCGGGGAGCTGTTTTTT

J: TRBJ2-1
V: TRBV7-9
D: .
size: .
CDR3: CASRRETSYNEQFF
DNA: TGTGCCAGCAGGAGGGAGACTAGTTACAATGAGCAGTTCTTC

J: TRBJ1-1
V: TRBV6-2/TRBV6-3
D: .
size: .
CDR3: CASTPIEGYTEAFF
DNA: TGTGCCAGCACCCCCATCGAGGGATACACTGAAGCTTTCTTT

J: TRBJ2-7
V: TRBV5-1
D: .
size: .
CDR3: CASSLGPGREDEQYF
DNA: TGCGCCAGCAGCTTGGGCCCGGGACGCGAGGACGAGCAGTACTTC

J: TRBJ1-3
V: TRBV9
D: TRBD1
size: .
CDR3: CASSADRAVAGGNTIYF
DNA: TGTGCCAGCAGCGCCGACAGGGCGGTCGCTGGAGGAAACACCATATATTTT

J: TRBJ2-1
V: TRBV13
D: TRBD2
size: .
CDR3: CASSPLRTSGGRDEQFF
DNA: TGTGCCAGCAGTCCCCTAAGGACTAGCGGGGGGAGAGATGAGCAGTTCTTC

J: TRBJ2-6
V: TRBV6-1
D: TRBD2
size: .
CDR3: CASSGREVGSTGANVLTF
DNA: TGTGCCAGCAGTGGTCGGGAGGTAGGAAGCACTGGGGCCAACGTCCTGACTTTC

J: TRBJ2-2
V: TRBV7-2
D: .
size: .
CDR3: CASSLGSRNTGELFF
DNA: TGTGCCAGCAGCTTAGGTAGCAGGAACACCGGGGAGCTGTTTTTT

J: TRBJ2-2
V: TRBV5-5
D: .
size: .
CDR3: CASSTTGNTGELFF
DNA: TGTGCCAGCAGCACTACAGGGAACACCGGGGAGCTGTTTTTT

J: TRBJ2-1
V: TRBV20-1
D: .
size: .
CDR3: CSASRNEQFF
DNA: TGCAGTGCTAGTCGAAATGAGCAGTTCTTC

J: TRBJ1-1
V: TRBV19
D: .
size: few
CDR3: CASSLMPMNTEAFF
DNA: TGTGCCAGTAGTTTAATGCCCATGAACACTGAAGCTTTCTTT

J: TRBJ2-3
V: TRBV6-1
D: .
size: .
CDR3: CASSEPLFTDTQYF
DNA: TGTGCCAGCAGTGAACCACTATTCACAGATACGCAGTATTTT

J: TRBJ1-2
V: TRBV24-1
D: TRBD1
size: .
CDR3: CATSDGTGHHTF
DNA: TGTGCCACCAGTGACGGGACAGGTCACCACACCTTC

J: TRBJ1-2
V: TRBV3-1/TRBV3-2
D: .
size: .
CDR3: CASSPLLGGGGYTF
DNA: TGTGCCAGCAGCCCCCTATTGGGGGGTGGTGGCTACACCTTC

J: TRBJ1-4
V: TRBV19
D: TRBD1
size: .
CDR3: CASRQGGSEKLFF
DNA: TGTGCCAGTCGACAGGGAGGGAGTGAAAAACTGTTTTTT

J: TRBJ2-5
V: TRBV7-3
D: .
size: .
CDR3: CASSLQGSVQTQYF
DNA: TGTGCCAGCAGCTTACAGGGGTCGGTACAGACCCAGTACTTC

J: TRBJ2-3
V: TRBV6-2/TRBV6-3
D: TRBD2
size: .
CDR3: CASSYPGLAGVPSTDTQYF
DNA: TGTGCCAGCAGTTACCCCGGACTAGCGGGAGTACCCAGCACAGATACGCAGTATTTT

J: TRBJ1-1
V: TRBV19
D: .
size: .
CDR3: CASTMGATEAFF
DNA: TGTGCCAGTACCATGGGGGCCACTGAAGCTTTCTTT

J: TRBJ1-6
V: TRBV11-2
D: TRBD1
size: .
CDR3: CASSLDPGGGGSPLHF
DNA: TGTGCCAGCAGCTTAGATCCGGGAGGGGGCGGTTCACCCCTCCACTTT

J: TRBJ1-4
V: TRBV5-1
D: .
size: .
CDR3: CASSLGQGRVNEKLFF
DNA: TGCGCCAGCAGCTTGGGGCAGGGTCGAGTTAATGAAAAACTGTTTTTT

J: TRBJ1-1
V: TRBV15
D: TRBD1
size: .
CDR3: CATSRDPQGLAEAFF
DNA: TGTGCCACCAGCAGAGATCCACAGGGGTTGGCTGAAGCTTTCTTT

J: TRBJ1-4
V: TRBV4-3
D: .
size: .
CDR3: CASSQTGPGRDEKLFF
DNA: TGCGCCAGCAGCCAGACCGGTCCTGGAAGGGATGAAAAACTGTTTTTT

J: TRBJ2-2
V: TRBV6-1
D: .
size: .
CDR3: CASSEPGKIDGELFF
DNA: TGTGCCAGCAGTGAGCCAGGGAAGATAGACGGGGAGCTGTTTTTT

J: TRBJ2-1
V: TRBV7-9
D: .
size: .
CDR3: CASSYTPRPWEEQFF
DNA: TGTGCCAGCAGCTACACCCCCCGACCATGGGAAGAGCAGTTCTTC

J: TRBJ1-2
V: TRBV10-2
D: TRBD1
size: few
CDR3: CASSGTGEYGYTF
DNA: TGCGCCAGCAGCGGGACAGGAGAATATGGCTACACCTTC